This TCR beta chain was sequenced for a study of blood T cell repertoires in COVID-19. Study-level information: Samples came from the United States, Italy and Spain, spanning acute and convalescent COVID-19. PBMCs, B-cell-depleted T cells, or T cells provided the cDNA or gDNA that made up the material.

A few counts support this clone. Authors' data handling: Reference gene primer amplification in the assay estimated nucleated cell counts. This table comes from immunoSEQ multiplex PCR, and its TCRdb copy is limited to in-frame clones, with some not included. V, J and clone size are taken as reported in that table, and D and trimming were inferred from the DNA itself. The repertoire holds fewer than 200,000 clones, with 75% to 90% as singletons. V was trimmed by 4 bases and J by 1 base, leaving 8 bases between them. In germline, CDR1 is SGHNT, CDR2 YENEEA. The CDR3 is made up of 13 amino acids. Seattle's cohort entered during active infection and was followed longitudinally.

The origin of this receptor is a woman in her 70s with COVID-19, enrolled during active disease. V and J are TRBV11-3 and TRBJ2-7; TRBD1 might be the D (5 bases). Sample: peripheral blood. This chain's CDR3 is CASSSRQSYEQYF. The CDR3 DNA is TGTGCCAGCAGCTCCCGACAGTCCTACGAGCAGTACTTC.